Sequencing of this T cell receptor (beta chain) was carried out in a study of blood T cell repertoires in COVID-19. In germline, CDR1 is KGHSH, CDR2 LQKENI. Trimming removed 4 bases from V and 3 bases from J; junction bases left unmatched: 12. CDR3 length: 18 amino acids. As handled by the study authors: Estimation of nucleated cell counts relied on the amplification of reference gene primers. Libraries were prepared by immunoSEQ multiplex PCR; TCRdb keeps only in-frame clonotypes and omits some of them. The DNA was the basis for D and trimming; V, J and clone size are from that table. The data contain 90,000 to 100,000 clones, 82% of them seen just once; the ten biggest clones take up 15% to 20%.

This TCR came from a man of 80 years or more with acute or convalescent COVID-19. The chain has TRBV18 and TRBJ2-3, with TRBD2 matching over 11 bases. Sample: peripheral blood. The CDR3 region is CASSRELAGVGRTDTQYF. The CDR3 DNA is TGTGCCAGCTCACGCGAACTAGCGGGAGTGGGTAGGACAGATACGCAGTATTTT.